This entry concerns a single TCR beta chain. These data are taken from a study of blood T cell repertoires in COVID-19. The CDR3 has 11 amino acids. Between the trimmed V and J ends, which lost 9 bases and 1 base, there was a span of 6 bases. Germline assignment: CDR1 KGHSH and CDR2 LQKENI. In the original workflow: Quantification of nucleated cells was approximated via reference gene primer amplification. Data came from immunoSEQ multiplex PCR; TCRdb stores just in-frame clones and leaves some out. V, J and clone size derive from that table, while D and trimming were established from the DNA sequence. The sample carries 210,000 or so clones, 83% recorded once.

The sample comprised PBMCs or T cells enriched from blood (not recorded which). The V gene is TRBV18, the J gene TRBJ1-1; unclear D gene. This clonotype was obtained from a woman aged 50 to 65 who had been exposed to COVID-19. As DNA, the CDR3 is TGTGCCAGTAGAGAGAACACTGAAGCTTTCTTT. This encodes CASRENTEAFF. The full variable domain, in which reference TRBV18 and TRBJ1-1 provide the parts outside the CDR3, is NAGVMQNPRHLVRRRGQEARLRCSPMKGHSHVYWYRQLPEEGLKFMVYLQKENIIDESGMPKERFSAEFPKEGPSILRIQQVVRGDSAAYFCASRENTEAFFGQGTRLTVV.